Listed here are 4 T cell receptor beta chains from one sample, sequenced in a study of blood T cell repertoires in COVID-19. Libraries were prepared by immunoSEQ multiplex PCR; TCRdb keeps only in-frame clonotypes and omits some of them. The sample lists roughly 440,000 clones; more than 70% were seen once. The material sequenced was peripheral blood. These TCRs come from a woman aged 45 to 65 with COVID-19, enrolled during active disease.

The chain joins TRBV4-2 to TRBJ1-5, with a tentative D call TRBD1 (6 bases). Germline CDR1 LGHNA, CDR2 YNFKEQ. The CDR3 totals 15 residues. Between the trimmed V and J ends, which lost 0 bases and 3 bases, there was a span of 9 bases. In DNA form, the CDR3 reads TGTGCCAGCAGCCAAGAAGGGGACAACAATCAGCCCCAGCATTTT. Protein sequence: CASSQEGDNNQPQHF.

The chain couples TRBV5-1 to TRBJ2-3, with D possibly being TRBD2 (7 bases). V was trimmed by 5 bases and J by 6 bases, leaving 19 bases between them. Germline lookup yields CDR1 SGHRS and CDR2 YFSETQ. CDR3 length: 15 amino acids. CDR3 region: CASRFGTNSGDTQYF. The CDR3 DNA follows: TGCGCCAGCAGATTTGGGACAAATAGCGGGGATACGCAGTATTTT.

The chain uses TRBV3-1 (or the pseudogene TRBV3-2) and TRBJ1-4; 7 bases are a match to TRBD1. This CDR3 is built from 13 residues. Germline trimming cut 8 bases from V and 6 bases from J; bases unmatched to any gene: 6. Germline V gene data show CDR1 as LGHDT and CDR2 as YNNKEL (reference sequence). The CDR3 nucleotides are TGTGCCAGCGGAGACAGGGTAGATGAAAAACTGTTTTTT. Translated, it gives CASGDRVDEKLFF.

The rearrangement uses TRBV20-1 and TRBJ2-3; 10 nucleotides match TRBD2. The CDR3 is 17 residues long. Germline-derived CDR1 and CDR2 are DFQATT and SNEGSKA (reference sequence). J was trimmed by 1 base and V by 3 bases; bases with no gene match: 10. The CDR3, as DNA: TGCAGTGCTAGTAAGACTAGCGGGCGCTGGGGCACAGATACGCAGTATTTT. Translating gives CSASKTSGRWGTDTQYF.